The 4 T cell receptor beta chains in this list originate from one sample, sequenced in a study of Ad26.COV2.S vaccination and SARS-CoV-2 variants. Data came from immunoSEQ multiplex PCR; TCRdb stores just in-frame clones and leaves some out. Among some 39,000 clones listed, around 83% were seen once. Sequencing used peripheral blood, obtained after recovery from COVID-19. The source of these receptors is a human donor who had recovered from COVID-19.

The chain recombines TRBV12-3 or TRBV12-4 with TRBJ1-5, with D perhaps matching TRBD1 (5 bases). V was trimmed by 3 bases and J by 10 bases, leaving 10 bases between them. This CDR3 contains 12 residues. CDR3 bases: TGTGCCAGCAGTTTTTCGAGGGGCCCCCAGCATTTT. Its protein product is CASSFSRGPQHF.

The gene calls are TRBV9 and TRBJ2-1; 13 nucleotides align to TRBD2. CDR3 size: 15 residues. The junction had 4 bases not matched to a gene; V was cut back by 4 bases and J by 6 bases. The V gene's germline CDR1 is SGDLS and CDR2 YYNGEE. For the CDR3, the DNA is TGTGCCAGCAGCAAACTAGCGGGAGGGGGCAATGAGCAGTTCTTC. Translation gives CASSKLAGGGNEQFF. The complete variable domain, with remaining parts taken from reference TRBV9 and TRBJ2-1, reads DSGVTQTPKHLITATGQRVTLRCSPRSGDLSVYWYQQSLDQGLQFLIQYYNGEERAKGNILERFSAQQFPDLHSELNLSSLELGDSALYFCASSKLAGGGNEQFFGPGTRLTVL.

The J gene is TRBJ1-5, the V gene TRBV5-1, with 7 bases fitting TRBD1. CDR3 length equals 14 residues. CDR1 and CDR2 from the germline V gene are SGHRS and YFSETQ. The V segment lost 0 bases and the J segment 6 bases; nucleotides outside the gene matches: 3. CDR3 nucleotides: TGCGCCAGCAGCTTGGGCCAGGGGGGTCAGCCCCAGCATTTT. This codes for CASSLGQGGQPQHF. Supplemented by reference TRBV5-1 and TRBJ1-5, the full variable domain reads KAGVTQTPRYLIKTRGQQVTLSCSPISGHRSVSWYQQTPGQGLQFLFEYFSETQRNKGNFPGRFSGRQFSNSRSEMNVSTLELGDSALYLCASSLGQGGQPQHFGDGTRLSIL.

The V and J genes are TRBV11-2 and TRBJ2-2; D not certain. Trimming removed 1 base at V and 6 bases at J, with 12 bases between. CDR1 SGHAT and CDR2 FQNNGV come from the germline V gene. This CDR3 is built from 15 residues. The CDR3 is CASSLGVSYPGELFF. CDR3 nucleotides: TGTGCCAGCAGCTTAGGAGTATCCTACCCCGGGGAGCTGTTTTTT.